These 17 T cell receptor beta chains came from one sample sequenced in a study of cytomegalovirus exposure and HLA in healthy donors. TCRdb's table, derived via immunoSEQ multiplex PCR, lists solely in-frame clones and lacks some. In the table there are 280,000 or so clones, approximately 88% of which are singletons. The sequencing sample was made of PBMCs. The receptors come from a woman aged 18-29 years in good health and CMV-seronegative.

This chain uses TRBV27 with TRBJ2-7, with 7 bases fitting TRBD2. CDR1 is MNHEY, CDR2 SMNVEV, per germline (reference sequence). The CDR3 is made up of 16 amino acids. Losses at the gene ends were 3 bases for V and 7 bases for J; bases not matched to a gene: 15. This CDR3 reads CASSFLGGSLTREQYF. DNA of the CDR3: TGTGCCAGCAGTTTCCTAGGCGGGAGCCTCACAAGGGAGCAGTACTTC.

This clone was counted between two and nine times. The chain couples TRBV6-5 to TRBJ2-7; D gene unclear. Germline V gene lookup returns CDR1 MNHEY and CDR2 SVGAGI. V was clipped by 9 bases and J by 3 bases, with 9 bases between them. The CDR3 contains 11 residues. In DNA form, the CDR3 reads TGTGCCAGTGGAGATGTCTACGAGCAGTACTTC. As protein: CASGDVYEQYF.

In its sample, this clone was seen a few times. This rearrangement joins TRBV9 to TRBJ2-1; 8 nucleotides match TRBD2. CDR3 size: 15 residues. V was clipped by 0 bases and J by 10 bases; unmatched bases: 9. In germline, CDR1 is SGDLS, CDR2 YYNGEE. The CDR3 DNA reads as TGTGCCAGCAGCGTAGCGGGAGGGCCTTTCGGGGAGCAGTTCTTC. It codes for CASSVAGGPFGEQFF. Combining the CDR3 with reference TRBV9 and TRBJ2-1 gives the whole variable domain DSGVTQTPKHLITATGQRVTLRCSPRSGDLSVYWYQQSLDQGLQFLIQYYNGEERAKGNILERFSAQQFPDLHSELNLSSLELGDSALYFCASSVAGGPFGEQFFGPGTRLTVL.

This rearrangement joins TRBV9 to TRBJ2-1; 10 bases agree with TRBD2. V trimming: 3 bases; J trimming: 5 bases; junction bases outside the gene matches: 14. Germline V gene lookup returns CDR1 SGDLS and CDR2 YYNGEE. This CDR3 is built from 18 residues. The CDR3 region has the DNA TGTGCCAGCAGCGAGGGCGAGAGACTAGCGGGTGTCCACAATGAGCAGTTCTTC. The encoded protein is CASSEGERLAGVHNEQFF.

This clone was observed a handful of times. The chain combines TRBV19 with TRBJ2-7, with D perhaps matching TRBD2 (6 bases). Trimming cost V 3 bases and J 2 bases, with 11 bases left between them. The length of the CDR3 is 14 residues. CDR1 is LNHDA and CDR2 is SQIVND in the germline V gene (reference sequence). CDR3 amino acids: CASSIPGRTYEQYF. The CDR3 DNA reads as TGTGCCAGTAGTATCCCAGGGAGGACCTACGAGCAGTACTTC.

The rearrangement uses TRBV6-5 and TRBJ1-3, with D tentatively TRBD1 (6 bases). The CDR3 covers 14 residues. V was clipped by 4 bases and J by 4 bases, with 11 bases between them. The germline V gene encodes CDR1 MNHEY and CDR2 SVGAGI. The CDR3 spells CASSSGGRGNTIYF. DNA of the CDR3: TGTGCCAGCAGTTCCGGGGGGCGAGGAAACACCATATATTTT.

This rearrangement joins TRBV9 to TRBJ2-7; 9 nucleotides line up with TRBD2. Germline-derived CDR1 and CDR2 are SGDLS and YYNGEE. The V segment lost 4 bases and the J segment 0 bases; nucleotides outside the gene matches: 8. This CDR3 is built from 16 residues. The CDR3 bases are TGTGCCAGCAGCCCAATTAGCGGGAGACCCTCCTACGAGCAGTACTTC. Protein: CASSPISGRPSYEQYF.

The CDR3 DNA sequence: TGTGCCAGCAGTTTCCCTTACACCTACGAGCAGTACTTC. It specifies CASSFPYTYEQYF. V gene TRBV28 combines with J gene TRBJ2-7; no firm D call. Germline V gene sequence: CDR1 MDHEN, CDR2 SYDVKM. The CDR3 length is 13 residues. With 3 bases removed from V and 2 bases from J, the gap between germline ends came to 8 bases.

This clone was picked up a small number of times. The chain uses TRBV6-6 and TRBJ1-6; D uncertain. Trimming left V 4 bases short and J 0 bases short, with 7 bases between. The CDR3 is made up of 15 amino acids. Germline values: CDR1 MNHNY, CDR2 SVGAGI (reference sequence). As DNA, the CDR3 is TGTGCCAGCAGTTTGGGGAGCTCCTATAATTCACCCCTCCACTTT. This gives the protein CASSLGSSYNSPLHF.

J is TRBJ2-6 and V is TRBV18; TRBD1 aligns across 7 bases. Germline CDR1 KGHSH, CDR2 LQKENI. This CDR3 contains 19 residues. The ends lost 3 bases at V and 1 base at J; junction bases unmatched: 12. CDR3 DNA sequence: TGTGCCAGCTCACCCGTCCCGCGACAGGGAGTGTCTGGGGCCAACGTCCTGACTTTC. It is translated as CASSPVPRQGVSGANVLTF. The whole variable domain, remainder taken from reference TRBV18 and TRBJ2-6, is NAGVMQNPRHLVRRRGQEARLRCSPMKGHSHVYWYRQLPEEGLKFMVYLQKENIIDESGMPKERFSAEFPKEGPSILRIQQVVRGDSAAYFCASSPVPRQGVSGANVLTFGAGSRLTVL.

The gene calls are TRBV19 and TRBJ2-2; 12 bases are a match to TRBD1. Per the germline V gene, CDR1 is LNHDA and CDR2 is SQIVND (reference sequence). CDR3 length: 16 amino acids. Trimming cost V 3 bases and J 7 bases; bases outside gene matches: 6. The CDR3 reads CASSIGTGGVSGELFF. CDR3 nucleotides: TGTGCCAGTAGTATCGGGACAGGGGGCGTAAGCGGGGAGCTGTTTTTT.

The gene calls are TRBV7-6 and TRBJ2-7; 11 bases line up with TRBD2. V lost 5 bases and J lost 3; bases outside the gene matches: 3. The length of the CDR3 is 14 residues. Germline V gives CDR1 SGHVS, CDR2 FNYEAQ. Written as DNA, the CDR3 is TGTGCCAGCAGCCCCGGGACTAGCGGCTACGAGCAGTACTTC. Protein: CASSPGTSGYEQYF.

Concerning this clone itself: Other DNA sequences in this sample translate to the same CDR3. This chain connects TRBV28 to TRBJ1-5, with D perhaps TRBD1 (5 bases). Trimming pared 3 bases from V and 6 bases from J, leaving 9 bases between. This CDR3 spans 13 amino acids. Germline loops: CDR1 MDHEN, CDR2 SYDVKM. CDR3 bases: TGTGCCAGCAGTTTGTTGGGGGGTCAGCCCCAGCATTTT. As protein: CASSLLGGQPQHF.

The chain employs TRBV7-8 and TRBJ2-5; perhaps TRBD2 as D (6 bases). The CDR3 runs 15 residues. Germline V gene lookup returns CDR1 SGHVS and CDR2 FQNEAQ. Between the trimmed V and J ends, which lost 2 bases and 1 base, there was a span of 11 bases. The CDR3 protein is CASSLRWDSQETQYF. The CDR3 nucleotides are TGTGCCAGCAGCTTACGCTGGGACTCCCAAGAGACCCAGTACTTC.

The rearrangement uses TRBV6-1 and TRBJ2-5; possible D gene TRBD1, 6 bases. From germline, CDR1 is MNHNS and CDR2 SASEGT. Trimming removed 4 bases from V and 2 bases from J, with 14 bases in between. CDR3 length: 15 amino acids. CDR3 nucleotide sequence: TGTGCCAGCAGTGTCTCGACAGGCCATCAAGAGACCCAGTACTTC. Protein: CASSVSTGHQETQYF.

The rearrangement uses TRBV27 and TRBJ1-4, with a possible D match to TRBD1 (6 bases). Germline-derived CDR1 and CDR2 are MNHEY and SMNVEV (reference sequence). This CDR3 spans 13 amino acids. V dropped 8 bases and J dropped 5 bases, with 12 bases sitting between them. The CDR3 coding sequence is TGTGCCAGCCGGAGGACAGTCAATGAAAAACTGTTTTTT. This gives the protein CASRRTVNEKLFF.

The chain has TRBV6-5 and TRBJ2-7, with D tentatively TRBD2 (6 bases). CDR1 and CDR2 (germline): MNHEY, SVGAGI. V was trimmed by 2 bases and J by 0 bases, leaving 14 bases between them. The length of the CDR3 is 16 residues. The CDR3 DNA is TGTGCCAGCAGTTACCCTGAAACTAGCCCCTCCTACGAGCAGTACTTC. It codes for CASSYPETSPSYEQYF.